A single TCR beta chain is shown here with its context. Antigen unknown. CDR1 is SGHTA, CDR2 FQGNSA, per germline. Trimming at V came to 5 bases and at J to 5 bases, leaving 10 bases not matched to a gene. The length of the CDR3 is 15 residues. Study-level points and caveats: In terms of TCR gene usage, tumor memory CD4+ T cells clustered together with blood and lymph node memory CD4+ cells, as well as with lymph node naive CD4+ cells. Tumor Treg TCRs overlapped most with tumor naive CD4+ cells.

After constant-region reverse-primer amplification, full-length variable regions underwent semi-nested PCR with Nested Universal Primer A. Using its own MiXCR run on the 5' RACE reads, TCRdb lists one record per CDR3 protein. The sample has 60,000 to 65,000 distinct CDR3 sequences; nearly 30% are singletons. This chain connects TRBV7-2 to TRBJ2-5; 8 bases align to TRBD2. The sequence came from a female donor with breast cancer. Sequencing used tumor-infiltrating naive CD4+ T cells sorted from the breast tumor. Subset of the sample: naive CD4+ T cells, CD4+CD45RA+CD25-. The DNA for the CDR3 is TGTGCCAGCAGCCCTCGGGGGGGCCTAGGGGAGACCCAGTACTTC. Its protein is CASSPRGGLGETQYF.